This T cell receptor (beta chain) was retrieved from a study of cytomegalovirus exposure and HLA in healthy donors. This CDR3 spans 15 amino acids. Germline-derived CDR1 and CDR2 are SEHNR and FQNEAQ (reference sequence). After removal of 8 bases from V and 0 bases from J, the junction contained 6 bases not matched to a gene. PCR amplification relied on 60 Vbeta primers (plus 13 Jbeta primers). TCRdb keeps only in-frame clones here, not all; method: immunoSEQ multiplex PCR. The sample lists some 130,000 clones; roughly 80% were seen once. Findings and caveats of the study: Most TCR sequences proved rare, with some public TCRs found in many donors. Most of the CMV-associated TCR beta chains (in a later analysis) appeared to be HLA-restricted.

This clone was counted a single time. Its target is unknown. The rearrangement joins TRBV7-9 to TRBJ2-2, with 7 bases aligning to TRBD2. The specimen was PBMCs. The receptor comes from a boy aged 10-17 years in good health and CMV-seronegative. CDR3 loop: CASAGRGTNTGELFF. CDR3 bases: TGTGCCAGCGCTGGGAGGGGCACGAACACCGGGGAGCTGTTTTTT.